This T cell receptor beta chain was sequenced for a study of tumor and adjacent non-tumor tissue in lung cancer. As for the study in general: Histology: 12 adenocarcinoma, a couple of squamous cell carcinoma, 1 small cell lung cancer. Approximately 4 million productive TCRbeta reads were obtained per sample on average.

No cell sorting was done before RNA was extracted from the tissue. More than 3 cm separated this lung sample from the edge of the tumor. Per the germline V gene, CDR1 is KGHSH and CDR2 is LQKENI. The CDR3 consists of 14 residues. Trimming stripped 3 bases from V and 0 bases from J, with 8 bases between. Three rounds of nested PCR, following a modified ARM-PCR protocol, produced the TCRbeta library. From the multiplex PCR reads, TCRdb called clonotypes with MiXCR, one entry per CDR3 protein. The sample lists more than 75,000 distinct CDR3 sequences, 80% occurring once. Study observations and caveats: In normal lung, the top 100 clones were significantly more dominant than in tumor. Patients with more diverse tumor TCRs had worse survival.

Turning to this clonotype: Its target is unknown.

This receptor was taken from a man in his fifties or sixties with small cell lung cancer. V and J are TRBV18 and TRBJ1-2; perhaps TRBD1 as D (6 bases). The sample consisted of distant non-tumor lung tissue. CDR3 protein: CASSPGQSNYGYTF. The CDR3 coding sequence is TGTGCCAGCTCACCCGGACAGTCTAACTATGGCTACACCTTC.